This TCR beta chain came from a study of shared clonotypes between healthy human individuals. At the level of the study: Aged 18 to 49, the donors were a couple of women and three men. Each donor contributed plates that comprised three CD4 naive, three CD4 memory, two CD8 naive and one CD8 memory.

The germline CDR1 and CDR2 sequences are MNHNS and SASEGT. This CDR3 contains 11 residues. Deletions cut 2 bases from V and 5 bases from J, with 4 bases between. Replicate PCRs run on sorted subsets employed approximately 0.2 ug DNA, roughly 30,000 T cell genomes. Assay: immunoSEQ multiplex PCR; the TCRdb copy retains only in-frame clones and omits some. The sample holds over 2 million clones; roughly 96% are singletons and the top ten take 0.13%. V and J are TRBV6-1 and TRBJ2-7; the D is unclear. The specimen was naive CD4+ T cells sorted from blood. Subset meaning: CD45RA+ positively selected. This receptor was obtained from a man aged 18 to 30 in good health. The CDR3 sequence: CASSEWDEQYF. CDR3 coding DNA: TGTGCCAGCAGTGAATGGGACGAGCAGTACTTC.